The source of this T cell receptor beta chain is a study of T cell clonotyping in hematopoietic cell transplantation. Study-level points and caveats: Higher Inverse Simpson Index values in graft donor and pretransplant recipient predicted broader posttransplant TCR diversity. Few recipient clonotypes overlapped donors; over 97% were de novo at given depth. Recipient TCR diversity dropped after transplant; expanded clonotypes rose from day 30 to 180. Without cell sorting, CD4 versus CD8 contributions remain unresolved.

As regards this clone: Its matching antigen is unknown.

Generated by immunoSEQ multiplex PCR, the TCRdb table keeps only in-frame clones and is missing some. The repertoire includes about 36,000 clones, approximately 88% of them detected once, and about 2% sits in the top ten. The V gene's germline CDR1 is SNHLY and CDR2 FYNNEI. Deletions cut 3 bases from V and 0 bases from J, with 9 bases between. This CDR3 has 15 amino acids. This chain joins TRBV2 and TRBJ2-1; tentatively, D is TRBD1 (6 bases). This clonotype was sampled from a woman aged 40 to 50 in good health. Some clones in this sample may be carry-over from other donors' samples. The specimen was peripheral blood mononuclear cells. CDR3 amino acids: CASSEGASSYNEQFF. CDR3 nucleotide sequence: TGTGCCAGCAGTGAGGGGGCAAGCTCCTACAATGAGCAGTTCTTC.